A single sample is the source of the 31 T cell receptor beta chains below, sequenced in a study of T cell responses to AZD1222 COVID-19 vaccine. Sequencing used immunoSEQ multiplex PCR; TCRdb keeps in-frame clones, though not all of them. The sample consists of around 130,000 clones, nearly 90% of them appearing once. This specimen was peripheral blood, taken 28 days after the second AZD1222 dose. The receptors derive from an adult who received the AZD1222 COVID-19 vaccine.

This chain uses TRBV6-5 with TRBJ1-2; D uncertain. Germline loops: CDR1 MNHEY, CDR2 SVGAGI. V was shortened by 2 bases and J by 2 bases, with 12 bases between the two germline ends. The CDR3 has 15 amino acids. This chain's CDR3 is CASSYGTRPNYGYTF. The CDR3 DNA is TGTGCCAGCAGTTACGGTACTCGCCCCAACTATGGCTACACCTTC.

With respect to this clone: Other DNA sequences of this sample code for an identical CDR3. V gene TRBV6-5 combines with J gene TRBJ1-1; D is possibly TRBD1 (6 bases). The germline CDR1 and CDR2 sequences are MNHEY and SVGAGI. The CDR3 has 13 residues. Between the trimmed V and J ends, which lost 0 bases and 5 bases, there was a span of 7 bases. The CDR3 spells CASSYSRGTEAFF. In DNA form, the CDR3 reads TGTGCCAGCAGTTACTCCAGGGGTACTGAAGCTTTCTTT.

The rearrangement links TRBV5-1 to TRBJ2-3; D call uncertain. Germline V lookup: CDR1 SGHRS, CDR2 YFSETQ. CDR3 length: 13 residues. Trimming removed 3 bases at V and 0 bases at J, with 5 bases between. The CDR3 region has the DNA TGCGCCAGCAGCTCCACTAGCACAGATACGCAGTATTTT. This translates into CASSSTSTDTQYF.

The rearrangement uses TRBV7-2 and TRBJ1-6; the D is unclear. Germline loops: CDR1 SGHTA, CDR2 FQGNSA. The CDR3 loop spans 14 amino acids. The V gene lost 5 bases and the J gene lost 10 bases, with 15 bases spanning the gap. This CDR3 is CASSRAGKISPLHF. DNA of the CDR3: TGTGCCAGCAGCCGGGCCGGGAAAATCTCACCCCTCCACTTT.

This chain links TRBV30 with TRBJ2-5, with 7 bases identical to TRBD2. This CDR3 is built from 13 residues. Germline V gene sequence: CDR1 GTSNPN, CDR2 SVGIG (reference sequence). V lost 4 bases, J lost 3 bases, and 5 bases stayed unmatched. The CDR3 DNA reads TGTGCCTGGATACTAGCGAATAAAGAGACCCAGTACTTC. Translating it yields CAWILANKETQYF. Together with reference TRBV30 and TRBJ2-5, the CDR3 gives the full variable domain: SQTIHQWPATLVQPVGSPLSLECTVEGTSNPNLYWYRQAAGRGLQLLFYSVGIGQISSEVPQNLSASRPQDRQFILSSKKLLLSDSGFYLCAWILANKETQYFGPGTRLLVL.

The chain recombines TRBV6-6 with TRBJ2-2, with TRBD2 as a possible D gene (5 bases). The germline gives CDR1 MNHNY, CDR2 SVGAGI (reference sequence). The CDR3 contains 16 residues. The V end was cut by 2 bases, the J end by 2 bases, with 12 bases between. The CDR3 protein is CASSYPWSGNTGELFF. For the CDR3, the DNA is TGTGCCAGCAGTTACCCGTGGAGCGGAAACACCGGGGAGCTGTTTTTT.

The CDR3 DNA reads TGTGCCAGCAGCTTTAATCGGGGCTATGAGCAGTTCTTC. Amino acids: CASSFNRGYEQFF. The V gene is TRBV7-9, the J gene TRBJ2-1, with D possibly called TRBD1 or TRBD2 (5 bases each). The CDR3 is made up of 13 amino acids. Germline V gene sequence: CDR1 SEHNR, CDR2 FQNEAQ (reference sequence). Trimming took off 3 bases at V and 8 bases at J, with 11 bases between the two ends.

This sequence joins TRBV6-4 and TRBJ2-7, with D possibly being TRBD2 (5 bases). This CDR3 is built from 12 residues. The V end lost 2 bases, the J end lost 8 bases, and 10 bases lay between the germline ends. The V gene's germline CDR1 is MRHNA and CDR2 SNTAGT. CDR3 in amino acids: CASSDRRLKQYF. CDR3 DNA: TGTGCCAGCAGTGACCGAAGACTAAAGCAGTACTTC.

The rearrangement uses TRBV6-5 and TRBJ1-1, with a weak D call TRBD1 (6 bases). From germline, CDR1 is MNHEY and CDR2 SVGAGI. This CDR3 contains 14 residues. Trimming pared 6 bases from V and 1 base from J, leaving 12 bases between. CDR3 residues: CASSSWTENTEAFF. CDR3 nucleotide sequence: TGTGCCAGCAGCTCCTGGACAGAGAACACTGAAGCTTTCTTT.

This chain links TRBV7-2 with TRBJ1-5, with 9 bases that match TRBD1. V gave up 2 bases and J gave up 6 bases; unmatched junction bases: 5. Germline CDR1 is SGHTA and CDR2 is FQGNSA. The CDR3 has 15 amino acids. The CDR3 here is CASSLYRGPGQPQHF. The CDR3 nucleotides are TGTGCCAGCAGCTTATACAGGGGGCCGGGTCAGCCCCAGCATTTT.

This clone was seen a single time. V and J are TRBV30 and TRBJ1-2; 8 nucleotides match TRBD1. Germline V gives CDR1 GTSNPN, CDR2 SVGIG (reference sequence). The CDR3 has 13 residues. V was clipped by 2 bases and J by 7 bases; unmatched bases: 6. In nucleotides, the CDR3 is TGTGCCTGGAGTCCGACAGGGGAGGTTGGCTACACCTTC. Translation gives CAWSPTGEVGYTF.

The gene calls are TRBV19 and TRBJ2-3; D is unresolved. V was shortened by 5 bases and J by 3 bases, with 6 bases between the two germline ends. The CDR3 runs 12 residues. Germline-derived CDR1 and CDR2 are LNHDA and SQIVND (reference sequence). The CDR3 sequence is CASSPRTDTQYF. DNA of the CDR3: TGTGCCAGTAGTCCCAGGACAGATACGCAGTATTTT. The full variable domain, completed using reference TRBV19 and TRBJ2-3, is DGGITQSPKYLFRKEGQNVTLSCEQNLNHDAMYWYRQDPGQGLRLIYYSQIVNDFQKGDIAEGYSVSREKKESFPLTVTSAQKNPTAFYLCASSPRTDTQYFGPGTRLTVL.

V and J are TRBV29-1 and TRBJ2-5; the D is unclear. The V end lost 1 base, the J end lost 3 bases, and 9 bases lay between the germline ends. Germline loops: CDR1 SQVTM, CDR2 ANQGSEA. This CDR3 contains 13 residues. CDR3 amino acids: CSVEVQLEETQYF. Here the CDR3 DNA reads TGCAGCGTTGAAGTACAGCTTGAAGAGACCCAGTACTTC.

CDR3 nucleotides: TGTGCCAGCAGTATTATTGCTCCCGGACAGGGGAGGGAAAACATTCAGTACTTC. Its protein product is CASSIIAPGQGRENIQYF. This chain joins TRBV27 and TRBJ2-4, with 9 bases fitting TRBD1. The CDR3 covers 18 residues. Per the germline V gene, CDR1 is MNHEY and CDR2 is SMNVEV (reference sequence). Trimming removed 5 bases from V and 5 bases from J; junction bases left unmatched: 16.

The chain carries TRBV12-3 or TRBV12-4 and TRBJ1-2; possibly TRBD1 for D (5 bases). V lost 5 bases, J lost 7 bases, and 14 bases lay in between. The length of the CDR3 is 13 residues. The CDR3 nucleotides are TGTGCCAGCAGTACAGGACTGCCCGGTGGCTACACCTTC. It is translated as CASSTGLPGGYTF.

This clone was observed at least ten times. The CDR3 sequence is CASSLVRDDTQYF. The CDR3 nucleotides are TGTGCCAGCAGCTTAGTTAGGGATGATACGCAGTATTTT. The rearrangement links TRBV7-9 to TRBJ2-3; D call uncertain. Trimming removed 1 base from V and 6 bases from J, with 8 bases in between. The germline gives CDR1 SEHNR, CDR2 FQNEAQ (reference sequence). The CDR3 runs to 13 residues.

The chain combines TRBV5-6 with TRBJ2-7; possible D gene TRBD1, 7 bases. The CDR3 length is 16 residues. The germline CDR1 and CDR2 sequences are SGHDT and YYEEEE. Between the trimmed V and J ends, which lost 0 bases and 2 bases, there was a span of 15 bases. CDR3 sequence: CASSLEGGRGAYEQYF. CDR3 nucleotide sequence: TGTGCCAGCAGCTTGGAGGGTGGCAGGGGGGCCTACGAGCAGTACTTC.

The chain joins TRBV7-3 to TRBJ2-5; D not resolved. The CDR3 consists of 13 residues. V lost 4 bases and J lost 5, with 11 bases in between. Germline V gene data show CDR1 as SGHTA and CDR2 as FQGTGA. DNA of the CDR3: TGTGCCAGCAGCTCGGCCCCCCGGGAGACCCAGTACTTC. Translating it yields CASSSAPRETQYF. Combining the CDR3 with reference TRBV7-3 and TRBJ2-5 gives the whole variable domain GAGVSQTPSNKVTEKGKYVELRCDPISGHTALYWYRQSLGQGPEFLIYFQGTGAADDSGLPNDRFFAVRPEGSVSTLKIQRTERGDSAVYLCASSSAPRETQYFGPGTRLLVL.

With regard to this clone: Different DNA sequences within this sample yield the same CDR3. The V gene is TRBV6-5, the J gene TRBJ1-1, with D maybe TRBD1 (5 bases). Germline assignment: CDR1 MNHEY and CDR2 SVGAGI. V was pared by 6 bases and J by 4 bases, with 15 bases between. The CDR3 runs to 14 residues. The CDR3 here is CASSLLGVGTEAFF. The CDR3 coding sequence is TGTGCCAGCAGCCTACTGGGGGTAGGCACTGAAGCTTTCTTT.

The chain has TRBV9 and TRBJ2-5; D possibly corresponds to TRBD2 (5 bases). The CDR3 runs to 14 residues. CDR1 and CDR2 (germline): SGDLS, YYNGEE. The V and J ends lost 4 bases and 7 bases respectively, with 17 bases between them. This CDR3 is CASSPLVGSGTQYF. For the CDR3, the DNA is TGTGCCAGCAGCCCCCTCGTGGGGAGTGGGACCCAGTACTTC.

This chain joins TRBV27 and TRBJ1-5; D ambiguous. Trimming cost V 8 bases and J 6 bases, with 11 bases left between them. The CDR3 has 12 residues. The germline CDR1 and CDR2 sequences are MNHEY and SMNVEV (reference sequence). The CDR3 coding sequence is TGTGCCAGCGCCTTATTGGGTCAGCCCCAGCATTTT. Protein: CASALLGQPQHF.

The CDR3 region is CASSLSYRDGAYNSPLHF. CDR3 nucleotide sequence: TGTGCCAGCAGTTTATCGTACCGGGACGGAGCCTATAATTCACCCCTCCACTTT. The chain carries TRBV27 and TRBJ1-6, with a weak D call TRBD1 (5 bases). Germline V gene data show CDR1 as MNHEY and CDR2 as SMNVEV (reference sequence). V dropped 0 bases and J dropped 2 bases, with 14 bases sitting between them. The CDR3 runs to 18 residues.

The rearrangement links TRBV5-6 to TRBJ1-5; no firm D call. Germline-derived CDR1 and CDR2 are SGHDT and YYEEEE. The length of the CDR3 is 13 residues. Trimming cost V 0 bases and J 5 bases, with 6 bases left between them. The DNA for the CDR3 is TGTGCCAGCAGCTTGGGGCCGGATCAGCCCCAGCATTTT. Translating gives CASSLGPDQPQHF.

The gene calls are TRBV27 and TRBJ1-6; 8 bases map to TRBD1. CDR1 is MNHEY and CDR2 is SMNVEV in the germline V gene (reference sequence). Unmatched junction bases numbered 3, after V lost 3 bases and J lost 8 bases. This CDR3 region has 14 residues. Here the CDR3 DNA reads TGTGCCAGCAGTTTCCAGGGGGCAGATTCACCCCTCCACTTT. Translated, it gives CASSFQGADSPLHF.

The rearrangement joins TRBV5-8 to TRBJ1-1; D might be TRBD1 (6 bases). CDR1 is SGHTS, CDR2 YDEGEE, per germline. The CDR3 is made up of 13 amino acids. V lost 3 bases, J lost 5 bases, and 11 bases lay in between. CDR3 amino acids: CASSWGARTEAFF. In DNA, the CDR3 is TGTGCCAGCAGCTGGGGGGCGCGGACTGAAGCTTTCTTT.

The CDR3 DNA follows: TGTGCCAGCAGCTTAGCGAGACGGGACACTGAAGCTTTCTTT. Translating it yields CASSLARRDTEAFF. This rearrangement joins TRBV7-2 to TRBJ1-1; no firm D call. The germline CDR1 and CDR2 sequences are SGHTA and FQGNSA. The CDR3 extends over 14 amino acids. The V gene lost 0 bases and the J gene lost 3 bases, with 8 bases spanning the gap.

The rearrangement uses TRBV6-5 and TRBJ1-5, with D possibly matching TRBD1 (5 bases). The CDR3 has 15 residues. Germline V lookup: CDR1 MNHEY, CDR2 SVGAGI. The V end was cut by 5 bases, the J end by 1 base, with 12 bases between. The CDR3 sequence: CASSQEGLSNQPQHF. CDR3 coding DNA: TGTGCCAGCAGTCAGGAGGGACTAAGCAATCAGCCCCAGCATTTT.

V is TRBV5-1 and J is TRBJ1-1; D is possibly TRBD1 (6 bases). V lost 5 bases and J 3 bases, leaving 17 bases between the germline ends. This CDR3 spans 15 amino acids. CDR1 and CDR2 (germline): SGHRS, YFSETQ. In DNA form, the CDR3 reads TGCGCCAGCAGGGGAACAGGGCCCCGGGACACTGAAGCTTTCTTT. Protein: CASRGTGPRDTEAFF.

In DNA form, the CDR3 reads TGTGCCAGCAGCCCCAGGGGTTCCCGGGGGGCTAATGAGCAGTTCTTC. Its protein is CASSPRGSRGANEQFF. The V and J genes are TRBV4-2 and TRBJ2-1; D is perhaps TRBD2 (7 bases). Germline values: CDR1 LGHNA, CDR2 YNFKEQ. V was cut by 4 bases and J by 7 bases, with 20 bases left in between. The CDR3 contains 16 residues.

The rearrangement uses TRBV7-3 and TRBJ2-1; D remains unclear. Germline V gene lookup returns CDR1 SGHTA and CDR2 FQGTGA. Deletions cut 0 bases from V and 8 bases from J, with 14 bases between. The CDR3 is 15 amino acids. The CDR3 loop is CASSLTASPWDEQFF. CDR3 nucleotides: TGTGCCAGCAGCTTAACAGCTAGTCCCTGGGATGAGCAGTTCTTC.

The V gene is TRBV15, the J gene TRBJ2-7; D is possibly TRBD2 (6 bases). Per the germline V gene, CDR1 is LNHNV and CDR2 is YYDKDF (reference sequence). V was shortened by 5 bases and J by 3 bases, with 20 bases between the two germline ends. CDR3 length: 16 residues. CDR3 amino acids: CATSQNGGLAFYEQYF. The CDR3 DNA sequence: TGTGCCACCAGCCAGAACGGGGGATTGGCTTTCTACGAGCAGTACTTC.